This T cell receptor (beta chain) originates from a study of molecular identifiers for immune sequencing clone quantification (dated by TCRdb to the late 2010s). A note on the overall study: In a replicate experiment, RNA from roughly 20,000 or 100,000 naive CD8 T cells was split into five aliquots, four of which were sequenced. This methods study used CD8 T cells to benchmark TCR RNA copy counting and molecular-identifier clustering-based TCR repertoire sequencing (MIDCIRS). General conclusions and limits of the study: A single cell's worth of spiked-in Jurkat TCR RNA was reported detectable even among around 1 million naive CD8 T cells. Clones above 20 RNA copies held over 97% of molecules in CMV-specific effector cells but under 1% in naive cells. Modeling gave about 3 recovered TCR RNA copies per cell versus 8 to 10 by digital PCR, implying 25% to 30% capture efficiency. Highly expanded clone sizes could be underestimated if identical TCR molecules share a barcode. Naive libraries contained spiked-in Jurkat TCR RNA (approximately nine copies' worth), which is not part of the donor repertoire. When barcode sub-clustering was omitted, TCR diversity was inflated by chimeric consensus sequences, with chimeras reaching as high as 47%.

This clonotype was counted only a few times. The antigen it binds to is not known. It has no much larger one-base neighbor in the sample; base qualities were not kept. The CDR3 goes from the cysteine to the phenylalanine over 15 residues. Only the CDR3 region is kept as DNA, spanning 45 bases read in frame from base 1. The germline V gene gives CDR1 as LGHNA and CDR2 as YSLEER. The junction shows trimming of 5 bases on V and 0 bases on J, and the gene matches do not reach 4 bases of it. Libraries came from PCR. Sequencing was performed on a NextSeq 500. Bulk TCR libraries were generated as previously described, with the TCR primers listed in Table S5 used. Total RNA was purified with the Qiagen AllPrep DNA/RNA kit. Before analysis, reads from multiple sequencing runs of one library were combined. The paper's processing steps were these. Reads were retained only if their TCR constant sequence matched exactly, and those retained reads were trimmed to 150 nt and grouped according to their 12-nt molecular barcodes. Reads inside each barcode group were sub-clustered using a 15% Levenshtein threshold, and a quality-weighted consensus sequence was constructed for each RNA molecule. Non-functional sequences were discarded, and so were lower-count sequences lying one edit away from another sequence. Barcode sub-clusters with fewer than 20% of the maximum read count were removed, based on fitting two negative binomial distributions. The raw public reads went through TCRdb reprocessing: fastp at Q25, MiXCR clone calling, in-frame beta chains kept. Every distinct CDR3 protein forms one entry, paired with its most common genes and DNA. TCRdb's processing, not the study's, gives the V and J calls here. The sample profile shows nearly 55,000 distinct CDR3 sequences; roughly a third of them were found once. In total, the top ten clones hold 3% to 4% of the sample.

Naive CD8 T cell libraries were made from about 20,000 to 1,000,000 sorted cells using 10%, 30% or 50% of purified RNA. On a BD FACSAria II, naive CD8 T cells were FACS-sorted as CD8+CD4-CCR7+CD45RA+ and collected into RLT Plus buffer. To test detection sensitivity, Jurkat RNA equal to fewer than 13 TCR copies was added to samples of roughly 18,000-1,100,000 naive CD8 T cells. Enrichment of CD8 T cells was done with RosetteSep CD8+ T Cell Enrichment Cocktail plus Ficoll-Paque, and ACK red cell lysis came afterward. The material sequenced was naive CD8+ T cells from blood, with Jurkat cell RNA spiked in. The cell subset or site label on this specimen signifies: FACS-sorted CD8+CD4-CCR7+CD45RA+ naive T cells. The chain links TRBV4-3 with TRBJ2-7, with 10 bases aligning to TRBD2. This clonotype was obtained from a human donor in good health. Some libraries in this study had Jurkat cell RNA spiked in. CDR3 region: CASSWTSGSSYEQYF. The nucleotides read TGCGCCAGCAGCTGGACTAGCGGAAGCTCCTACGAGCAGTACTTC.